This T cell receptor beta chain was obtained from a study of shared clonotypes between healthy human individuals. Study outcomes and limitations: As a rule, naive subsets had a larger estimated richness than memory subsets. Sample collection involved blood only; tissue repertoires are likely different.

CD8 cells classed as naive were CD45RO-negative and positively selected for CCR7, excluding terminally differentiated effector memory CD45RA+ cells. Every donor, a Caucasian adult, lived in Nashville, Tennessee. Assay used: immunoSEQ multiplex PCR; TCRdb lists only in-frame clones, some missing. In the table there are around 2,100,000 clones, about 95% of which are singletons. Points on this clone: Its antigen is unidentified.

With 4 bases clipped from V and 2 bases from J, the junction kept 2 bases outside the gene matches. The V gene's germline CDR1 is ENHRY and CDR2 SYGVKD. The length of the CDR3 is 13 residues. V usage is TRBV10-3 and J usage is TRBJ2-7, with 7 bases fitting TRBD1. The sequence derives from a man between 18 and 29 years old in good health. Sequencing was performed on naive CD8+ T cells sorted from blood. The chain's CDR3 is CAISGTGAYEQYF. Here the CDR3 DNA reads TGTGCCATCAGTGGGACAGGAGCCTACGAGCAGTACTTC.